Sequencing of this TCR beta chain was carried out in a study of Ad26.COV2.S vaccination and SARS-CoV-2 variants (dated by TCRdb to 2020 to 2023). Turning to the overall study: Vaccine-arm donors were drawn from COV1001, a multicentre, randomized, double-blind, placebo-controlled phase I-IIa trial of Ad26.COV2.S in healthy adults. Ad26.COV2.S was administered intramuscularly at 5 x 10^10 or 1 x 10^11 viral particles, either as a single shot or as two shots given 56 days apart. Investigators remained blinded to trial group allocation during experiments and outcome assessment. TCRbeta repertoire sequencing was used to assess the specificity and breadth of SARS-CoV-2-reactive T cell receptors after Ad26.COV2.S vaccination. The TCR-sequenced set comprised about 32 samples: approximately 20 Ad26.COV2.S vaccine recipients, 5 placebo recipients and 8 SARS-CoV-2 convalescent individuals. Participants in the trial were split at random into five groups of five each, receiving low-dose or high-dose Ad26.COV2.S once or twice, or else placebo on both occasions.

The immunoSEQ Assay was used to sequence TCRbeta CDR3 regions. After extraction, genomic DNA underwent amplification by bias-controlled multiplex PCR, followed by high-throughput sequencing. On the authors' methods: To quantify the absolute abundance of each unique TCRbeta CDR3 region, sequences were collapsed and filtered. T cell fraction was estimated by normalizing TCRbeta template counts to usable DNA, which was measured by amplifying reference genes present in all nucleated cells. Repertoire TCRs were annotated as SARS-CoV-2-specific when V gene, CDR3 amino acid sequence and J gene were exactly matched to a known reactive TCR set. The reference SARS-CoV-2 TCR set was obtained from MIRA and was filtered for enrichment in COVID-19-positive ImmuneCODE repertoires, whereby public or cross-reactive TCRs were removed. Using the MIRA antigens, annotated TCRs were further analysed by specific ORF or by position within an ORF. Depth was the summed frequency of annotated unique rearrangements, while breadth was defined as annotated unique rearrangements over total unique productive rearrangements. Two-sided Wilcoxon rank-sum tests were used to compare TCR breadth between groups. TCRdb stores this immuneACCESS table with in-frame sequences only. Part of the clones is absent; in the studies checked, under half of the shortfall reflects unresolved V genes, and no reason is known for the rest. V and J calls and clone size are those listed in that table; D and trimming were worked out from the DNA. This sample is represented by fewer than 400,000 clones; 86% of them were singletons. The top ten clonotypes cover around 1.9% of the sample.

Here is what the overall study found, with its caveats: Vaccine and placebo recipients had comparable non-spike TCR breadth, which fits with the vaccine containing only spike. After vaccination, substantial breadth of spike-specific CD8+ and CD4+ T cell responses was reported. The authors noted that the TCR breadth and depth analyses may have underestimated total T cell responses. Spike-specific TCR breadth was higher in Ad26.COV2.S recipients than in placebo recipients (P = 0.0014). The study was not powered for comparison of responses between vaccine doses or regimens.

Comment on this clone: Its binding antigen is unknown. Per-base quality was not reported, and no clone a single base away is much larger than it.

The treatment or condition label for this specimen denotes: about 20 received Ad26.COV2.S at low or high dose, single or two shots; roughly 5 received placebo; per-sample allocation not given. Repertoires of vaccine and placebo recipients were sequenced from samples collected on day 63 after the first injection. In Cohort 1b, about two dozen adults aged 18-55 years were enrolled at a single site in Boston, USA, between 29 July and 7 August 2020. Ad26.COV2.S was a replication-incompetent adenovirus type 26 vector that expressed a prefusion-stabilized SARS-CoV-2 spike protein derived from the original Wuhan strain. The CDR3 holds 15 amino acids from the cysteine to the phenylalanine. Only the CDR3 part of the read is kept: 45 bases, read in frame from the first base. For CDR1 and CDR2, the germline V gene lists SGHRS and YFSETQ. V loses 2 bases, J loses 4 bases, and the germline ends lie 14 bases apart.

The material was peripheral blood, obtained in a trial of Ad26.COV2.S vaccine versus placebo. This sequence was found in a person between 18 and 65 years old who received the Ad26.COV2.S COVID-19 vaccine or a placebo. This sequence uses TRBV5-1 and TRBJ2-3, with no reliable assignment of the D segment. The nucleotide sequence reads TGCGCCAGCAGCTTCGGTTCACCCTCCGCAGATACGCAGTATTTT. This translates into CASSFGSPSADTQYF.